The 15 T cell receptor beta chains given below trace back to one sample, sequenced in a study of blood T cell repertoires in COVID-19. TCRdb's table, derived via immunoSEQ multiplex PCR, lists solely in-frame clones and lacks some. The sample yields more than 110,000 clones, approximately 91% seen once. The material sequenced was peripheral blood. All receptors come from a man aged 50 to 59 with active or convalescent COVID-19.

This clone was picked up one time. J is TRBJ2-1 and V is TRBV10-1; D not certain. The CDR3 is 13 residues long. Germline V gene sequence: CDR1 WNHNN, CDR2 SYGVQD (reference sequence). The V end was cut by 3 bases, the J end by 8 bases, with 11 bases between. CDR3 region: CASSDLDSYEQFF. The CDR3 DNA reads as TGCGCCAGCAGTGACTTAGACTCGTATGAGCAGTTCTTC.

V and J are TRBV27 and TRBJ1-4; 9 bases map to TRBD1. V lost 4 bases and J lost 8; bases outside the gene matches: 5. From germline, CDR1 is MNHEY and CDR2 SMNVEV (reference sequence). The CDR3 is 14 amino acids. The CDR3 spells CASSYQGTGEKLFF. Here the CDR3 DNA reads TGTGCCAGCAGTTATCAGGGGACAGGGGAAAAACTGTTTTTT.

The V and J genes are TRBV19 and TRBJ2-7; no definite D call. Per germline, CDR1 LNHDA and CDR2 SQIVND (reference sequence). Trimming cost V 3 bases and J 2 bases, with 8 bases left between them. CDR3 length: 13 residues. The CDR3 DNA reads TGTGCCAGTAGTATGCCCGGAGCCTACGAGCAGTACTTC. As protein: CASSMPGAYEQYF.

V gene TRBV7-2 combines with J gene TRBJ2-7; 9 bases are a match to TRBD1. J lost 6 bases, V lost 3 bases, and 9 bases had no gene match. This CDR3 contains 15 residues. Looked up from germline, CDR1 is SGHTA and CDR2 is FQGNSA. DNA of the CDR3: TGTGCCAGCAGCTTGAACCGGGACAGGGTCCGCGAGCAGTACTTC. This encodes CASSLNRDRVREQYF.

The genes are TRBV4-1 and TRBJ2-1, with D perhaps matching TRBD2 (5 bases). V shed 4 bases and J shed 3 bases, with 16 bases lying between them. Germline V lookup: CDR1 MGHRA, CDR2 YSYEKL. The CDR3 contains 16 residues. The CDR3 coding sequence is TGCGCCAGCAGCCCCCCCGTAGCGTCGAACTACAATGAGCAGTTCTTC. This codes for CASSPPVASNYNEQFF.

This clone was seen only once. The chain combines TRBV6-1 with TRBJ2-1; perhaps TRBD1 as D (6 bases). CDR3 size: 14 residues. Germline lookup yields CDR1 MNHNS and CDR2 SASEGT. V was cut by 1 base and J by 8 bases, with 12 bases left in between. CDR3 amino acids: CASSEEVRGHEQFF. The DNA of the CDR3 is TGTGCCAGCAGTGAAGAGGTCAGGGGCCATGAGCAGTTCTTC.

The J gene is TRBJ2-2, the V gene TRBV7-9; 13 positions agree with TRBD2. Germline lookup yields CDR1 SEHNR and CDR2 FQNEAQ (reference sequence). The CDR3 has 16 amino acids. Trimming took 5 bases from V and 6 from J; bases not matched to a gene: 6. The chain's CDR3 is CASSPLLAGGPGELFF. The CDR3 nucleotides read TGTGCCAGCAGCCCATTACTAGCGGGAGGGCCCGGGGAGCTGTTTTTT.

This clone was recorded once. The chain carries TRBV9 and TRBJ2-5, with TRBD2 identical over 7 bases. This CDR3 has 14 residues. Germline V gene data show CDR1 as SGDLS and CDR2 as YYNGEE. Trimming took 3 bases from V and 4 from J; bases not matched to a gene: 6. In nucleotides, the CDR3 is TGTGCCAGCAGCGCGGGGGGTAATAGAGAGACCCAGTACTTC. Protein: CASSAGGNRETQYF.

The chain carries TRBV7-9 and TRBJ1-4; D gene uncertain. Germline CDR1 and CDR2: SEHNR and FQNEAQ (reference sequence). V lost 0 bases, J lost 8 bases, and 10 bases lay in between. This CDR3 spans 14 amino acids. The CDR3: CASSLALSPEKLFF. The CDR3 coding sequence is TGTGCCAGCAGCTTAGCCCTAAGCCCCGAAAAACTGTTTTTT.

This clone was picked up a small number of times. The rearrangement links TRBV9 to TRBJ1-2; 9 nucleotides line up with TRBD1. This CDR3 contains 14 residues. With 4 bases clipped from V and 8 bases from J, the junction kept 9 bases outside the gene matches. From germline, CDR1 is SGDLS and CDR2 YYNGEE. The CDR3 spells CASSPTGQGEGYTF. In DNA form, the CDR3 reads TGTGCCAGCAGCCCCACGGGACAGGGAGAGGGCTACACCTTC.

The genes are TRBV2 and TRBJ2-3, with D perhaps TRBD2 (5 bases). V was cut by 2 bases and J by 2 bases, with 11 bases left in between. Per germline, CDR1 SNHLY and CDR2 FYNNEI. The CDR3 contains 15 residues. DNA for the CDR3: TGTGCCAGCAGTGAAAGGGAGTCGCTCACAGATACGCAGTATTTT. Its protein is CASSERESLTDTQYF.

The chain recombines TRBV27 with TRBJ1-4, with TRBD1 matching 8 bases. CDR1 and CDR2 (germline): MNHEY, SMNVEV (reference sequence). The CDR3 runs to 14 residues. V trimming: 7 bases; J trimming: 5 bases; junction bases outside the gene matches: 6. The CDR3 DNA reads TGTGCCAGCACCTGGACAGGGCCAAATGAAAAACTGTTTTTT. It translates to CASTWTGPNEKLFF.

This chain joins TRBV5-1 and TRBJ1-5, with a tentative D call TRBD1 (6 bases). CDR1 SGHRS and CDR2 YFSETQ come from the germline V gene. This CDR3 comprises 15 residues. V gave up 5 bases and J gave up 3 bases, with 15 bases separating them. The CDR3 sequence: CASRLSGAVNQPQHF. DNA of the CDR3: TGCGCCAGCAGACTATCAGGGGCCGTCAATCAGCCCCAGCATTTT. The full variable domain, in which reference TRBV5-1 and TRBJ1-5 provide the parts outside the CDR3, is KAGVTQTPRYLIKTRGQQVTLSCSPISGHRSVSWYQQTPGQGLQFLFEYFSETQRNKGNFPGRFSGRQFSNSRSEMNVSTLELGDSALYLCASRLSGAVNQPQHFGDGTRLSIL.

The genes are TRBV27 and TRBJ2-3; 8 bases line up with TRBD1. V was clipped by 6 bases and J by 5 bases; unmatched bases: 4. CDR3 size: 13 residues. Germline V gene sequence: CDR1 MNHEY, CDR2 SMNVEV (reference sequence). The CDR3 bases are TGTGCCAGCAGGAAGACAGGGGTAGATACGCAGTATTTT. Protein product: CASRKTGVDTQYF.

A few counts support this clone. The V call is TRBV15, the J call TRBJ2-7, with 9 bases aligning to TRBD2. V was clipped by 0 bases and J by 4 bases; unmatched bases: 4. CDR1 and CDR2 (germline): LNHNV, YYDKDF (reference sequence). There are 15 residues in the CDR3. The CDR3 spells CATSRDLAGPYEQYF. For the CDR3, the DNA is TGTGCCACCAGCAGAGATCTAGCGGGACCGTACGAGCAGTACTTC.